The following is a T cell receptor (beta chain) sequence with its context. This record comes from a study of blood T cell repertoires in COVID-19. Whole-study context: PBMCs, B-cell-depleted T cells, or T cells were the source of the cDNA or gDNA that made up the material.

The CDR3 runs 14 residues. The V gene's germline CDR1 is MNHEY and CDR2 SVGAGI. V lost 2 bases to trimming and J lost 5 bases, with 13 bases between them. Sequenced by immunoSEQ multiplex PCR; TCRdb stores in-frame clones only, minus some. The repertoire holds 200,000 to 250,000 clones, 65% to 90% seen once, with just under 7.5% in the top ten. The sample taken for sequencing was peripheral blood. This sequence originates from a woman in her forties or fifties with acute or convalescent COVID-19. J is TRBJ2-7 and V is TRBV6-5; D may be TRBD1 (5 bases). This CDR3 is CASSYGTGTHEQYF. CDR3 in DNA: TGTGCCAGCAGTTACGGAACAGGAACCCACGAGCAGTACTTC.